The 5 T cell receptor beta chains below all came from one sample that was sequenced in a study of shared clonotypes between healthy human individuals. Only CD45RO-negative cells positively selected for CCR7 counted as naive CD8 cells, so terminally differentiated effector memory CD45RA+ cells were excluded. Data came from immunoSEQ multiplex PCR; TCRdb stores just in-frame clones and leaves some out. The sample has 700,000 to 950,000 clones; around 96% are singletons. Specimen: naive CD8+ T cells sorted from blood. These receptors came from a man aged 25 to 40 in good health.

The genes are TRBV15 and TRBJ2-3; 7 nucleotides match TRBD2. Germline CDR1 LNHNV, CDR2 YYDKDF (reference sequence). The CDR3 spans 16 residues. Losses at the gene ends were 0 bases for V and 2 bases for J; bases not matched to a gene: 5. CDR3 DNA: TGTGCCACCAGCAGAGAGGGGCGGGAGCACACAGATACGCAGTATTTT. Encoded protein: CATSREGREHTDTQYF.

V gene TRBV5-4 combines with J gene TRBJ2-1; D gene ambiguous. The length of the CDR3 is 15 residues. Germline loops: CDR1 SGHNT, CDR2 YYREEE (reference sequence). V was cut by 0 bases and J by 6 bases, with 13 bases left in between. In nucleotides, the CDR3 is TGTGCCAGCAGCTTGGAGGTTTCCCCTGGCAATGAGCAGTTCTTC. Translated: CASSLEVSPGNEQFF.

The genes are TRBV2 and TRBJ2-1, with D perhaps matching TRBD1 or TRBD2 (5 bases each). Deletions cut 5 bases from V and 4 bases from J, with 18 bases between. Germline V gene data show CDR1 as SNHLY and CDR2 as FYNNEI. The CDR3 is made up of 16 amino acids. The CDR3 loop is CASSSSRDGEYNEQFF. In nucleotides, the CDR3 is TGTGCCAGCAGTTCCTCCCGGGACGGCGAGTACAATGAGCAGTTCTTC.

CDR3 bases: TGTGCCAGCAGTTTCTCAGGGGTTCGCCCCTACGAGCAGTACTTC. Translating it yields CASSFSGVRPYEQYF. The chain joins TRBV28 to TRBJ2-7; maybe TRBD1 (6 bases). The CDR3 runs 15 residues. Trimming left V 3 bases short and J 2 bases short, with 14 bases between. CDR1 is MDHEN, CDR2 SYDVKM, per germline. Full variable domain (remainder filled in from reference TRBV28 and TRBJ2-7): DVKVTQSSRYLVKRTGEKVFLECVQDMDHENMFWYRQDPGLGLRLIYFSYDVKMKEKGDIPEGYSVSREKKERFSLILESASTNQTSMYLCASSFSGVRPYEQYFGPGTRLTVT.

Written as DNA, the CDR3 is TGTGCCAGCTCACCACTCGGACAGCTCCAGACTAGCGGGACCACAGATACGCAGTATTTT. Its translation: CASSPLGQLQTSGTTDTQYF. The chain uses TRBV18 and TRBJ2-3; 11 bases are a match to TRBD2. Looked up from germline, CDR1 is KGHSH and CDR2 is LQKENI. This CDR3 region has 20 residues. V dropped 1 base and J dropped 2; count of bases not matched to a gene: 14.